The next 9 T cell receptor beta chains were all read from a single sample in a study of T cell responses to AZD1222 COVID-19 vaccine. Method: immunoSEQ multiplex PCR; TCRdb's copy keeps in-frame clones and lacks some. Of 240,000 or so clones in the sample, 80% to 95% are singletons; the top ten hold around 0.6%. This sample comprised peripheral blood, obtained on day 0 of AZD1222 vaccination. These receptors were taken from an adult in good health.

The V gene is TRBV13, the J gene TRBJ2-3, with 10 bases aligning to TRBD2. The length of the CDR3 is 15 residues. Germline V lookup: CDR1 PRHDT, CDR2 FYEKMQ (reference sequence). Trimming removed 1 base from V and 4 bases from J; junction bases left unmatched: 2. The CDR3 nucleotides are TGTGCCAGCAGCTTAGTCCTAGCGGGAGCAGATACGCAGTATTTT. It yields the protein CASSLVLAGADTQYF. Full variable domain (missing parts from reference TRBV13 and TRBJ2-3): AAGVIQSPRHLIKEKRETATLKCYPIPRHDTVYWYQQGPGQDPQFLISFYEKMQSDKGSIPDRFSAQQFSDYHSELNMSSLELGDSALYFCASSLVLAGADTQYFGPGTRLTVL.

The chain couples TRBV3-1 (or the pseudogene TRBV3-2) to TRBJ1-1, with D perhaps matching TRBD1 (5 bases). There are 17 residues in the CDR3. The germline V and J ends were trimmed by 5 bases and 0 bases, with 19 bases remaining between them. CDR1 and CDR2 from the germline V gene are LGHDT and YNNKEL (reference sequence). The CDR3 DNA sequence: TGTGCCAGCAGCTTAAGGGGTCGGGGGTTTATGAACACTGAAGCTTTCTTT. Its protein product is CASSLRGRGFMNTEAFF.

The V and J genes are TRBV28 and TRBJ2-2; 10 bases match TRBD1. This CDR3 contains 15 residues. Unmatched junction bases numbered 3, after V lost 4 bases and J lost 4 bases. Germline loops: CDR1 MDHEN, CDR2 SYDVKM. The CDR3 DNA sequence: TGTGCCAGCAGTTCCGGACAGGGGGGCACCGGGGAGCTGTTTTTT. As protein: CASSSGQGGTGELFF.

The J gene is TRBJ2-1, the V gene TRBV11-3; the match to TRBD1 covers 9 bases. From germline, CDR1 is SGHNT and CDR2 YENEEA. There are 13 residues in the CDR3. With V trimmed by 6 bases and J by 8 bases, 5 bases remained unmatched. The DNA of the CDR3 is TGTGCCAGCAGAAAACAGGGGGCAGATGAGCAGTTCTTC. Its protein is CASRKQGADEQFF.

The CDR3 sequence is CASSERHIPSYEQYF. The CDR3, as DNA: TGTGCCAGCAGTGAACGACATATTCCCTCCTACGAGCAGTACTTC. The chain combines TRBV6-1 with TRBJ2-7; D is undetermined. This CDR3 comprises 15 residues. V gave up 2 bases and J gave up 0 bases, with 11 bases separating them. The germline gives CDR1 MNHNS, CDR2 SASEGT.

CDR3 DNA sequence: TGCGCCAGCAGCCAAGAAGGGAACTCTGGGGCCAACGTCCTGACTTTC. Translated, it gives CASSQEGNSGANVLTF. V usage is TRBV4-3 and J usage is TRBJ2-6; no reliable D call. The CDR3 sequence is 16 residues long. Germline assignment: CDR1 LGHNA and CDR2 YSLEER. The V gene lost 0 bases and the J gene lost 0 bases, with 6 bases spanning the gap.

The chain employs TRBV7-9 and TRBJ2-7; 7 bases map to TRBD2. The CDR3 length is 15 residues. Germline V gene lookup returns CDR1 SEHNR and CDR2 FQNEAQ (reference sequence). Trimming removed 3 bases from V and 7 bases from J; junction bases left unmatched: 12. CDR3 region: CASSFSGTIVGEQYF. The DNA for the CDR3 is TGTGCCAGCAGCTTTTCCGGGACTATCGTCGGGGAGCAGTACTTC.

The chain couples TRBV6-5 to TRBJ2-7; 9 positions agree with TRBD1. The V gene's germline CDR1 is MNHEY and CDR2 SVGAGI. The CDR3 consists of 13 residues. V shed 5 bases, J shed 3 bases, and the junction held 2 bases outside the gene matches. The CDR3 loop reads CASSKTGGYEQYF. CDR3 coding DNA: TGTGCCAGCAGTAAGACAGGGGGCTACGAGCAGTACTTC.

The V gene is TRBV4-1, the J gene TRBJ1-3; a weak D match, TRBD1 (5 bases). Germline-derived CDR1 and CDR2 are MGHRA and YSYEKL. This CDR3 has 16 residues. Trimming left V 0 bases short and J 5 bases short, with 14 bases between. The DNA of the CDR3 is TGCGCCAGCAGCCAAGATCAGGGTCAGGACCGAAACACCATATATTTT. Its protein product is CASSQDQGQDRNTIYF.